What follows are 20 T cell receptor beta chains derived from one specimen sequenced in a study of regulatory T cells in long-lasting Graves disease (dated by TCRdb to 2020 to 2022). Libraries were made using multiplex PCR. The sample was run on an Illumina HiSeq 4000. To build TCR beta libraries, CDR3 regions were amplified by Arm-PCR using iRepertoire HTBI primers. The public reads were run again by TCRdb, first through fastp at Q25 and then through MiXCR, and only productive beta chains were kept. Each entry is one CDR3 protein sequence, shown with its most common DNA and genes. This sample lists roughly 420,000 distinct CDR3 sequences; 16% were detected once. The biggest ten clones account for about 11% of the sample. Sample time point, as interpreted from the label and publication: newly diagnosed GD, antithyroid drugs for less than 3 months. RNA was extracted from PBMCs in TRIzol for both TCR sequencing and RNA sequencing.

This sample was shared with a second study, whose subject was T cells in Graves' hyperthyroidism and ophthalmopathy.

Sequencing used peripheral blood mononuclear cells (PBMCs), obtained at new diagnosis, from a patient treated with antithyroid drugs. The receptors here all came from a woman aged 25 to 39 with Graves disease. Donor details come from another sample of the same person, matched by shared clones.

This clonotype was picked up many times. The chain employs TRBV7-9 and TRBJ2-7, with 9 bases identical to TRBD1. Germline assignment: CDR1 SEHNR and CDR2 FQNEAQ (reference sequence). The CDR3 runs to 15 residues. V shed 4 bases, J shed 3 bases, and the junction held 7 bases outside the gene matches. CDR3 region: CASSSPGQGVYEQYF. Here the CDR3 DNA reads TGTGCCAGCAGCTCCCCGGGACAGGGAGTCTACGAGCAGTACTTC. The full variable domain, with the rest looked up from reference TRBV7-9 and TRBJ2-7, is DTGVSQNPRHKITKRGQNVTFRCDPISEHNRLYWYRQTLGQGPEFLTYFQNEAQLEKSRLLSDRFSAERPKGSFSTLEIQRTEQGDSAMYLCASSSPGQGVYEQYFGPGTRLTVT.

This clonotype came up many times. The chain employs TRBV7-2 and TRBJ2-3; unclear D gene. Germline loops: CDR1 SGHTA, CDR2 FQGNSA. The CDR3 runs to 13 residues. Trimming shortened V by 4 bases and J by 2 bases, and 7 bases separated the two germline ends. CDR3 DNA: TGTGCCAGCAGCTCCCGAGACACAGATACGCAGTATTTT. As protein: CASSSRDTDTQYF.

This clonotype has a count of ten or more. This sequence joins TRBV13 and TRBJ2-1; D is perhaps TRBD2 (5 bases). Trimming removed 6 bases from V and 10 bases from J, with 28 bases in between. Per germline, CDR1 PRHDT and CDR2 FYEKMQ (reference sequence). The CDR3 loop spans 17 amino acids. The CDR3 region is CASSGTRGLAAALEQFF. The CDR3 DNA reads TGTGCCAGCAGTGGTACCAGAGGGCTAGCAGCCGCGCTGGAGCAGTTCTTC.

This clonotype was recorded many times. The V gene is TRBV2, the J gene TRBJ2-5; D may be TRBD2 (6 bases). This CDR3 contains 11 residues. In germline, CDR1 is SNHLY, CDR2 FYNNEI. The ends were cut back, 8 bases at V and 5 bases at J, with 9 bases in the middle. CDR3 sequence (DNA): TGTGCCAGCGGGGGGTTCGAGACCCAGTACTTC. This gives the protein CASGGFETQYF.

The V gene is TRBV9, the J gene TRBJ2-7; D call uncertain. CDR1 SGDLS and CDR2 YYNGEE come from the germline V gene. Trimming pared 4 bases from V and 3 bases from J, leaving 23 bases between. The CDR3 is 17 amino acids. CDR3 coding DNA: TGTGCCAGCAGCTTAAGAGGTCGTTCCCTTACAAACTACGAGCAGTACTTC. This translates into CASSLRGRSLTNYEQYF. Filled out from reference TRBV9 and TRBJ2-7, the complete variable domain reads DSGVTQTPKHLITATGQRVTLRCSPRSGDLSVYWYQQSLDQGLQFLIQYYNGEERAKGNILERFSAQQFPDLHSELNLSSLELGDSALYFCASSLRGRSLTNYEQYFGPGTRLTVT.

The sample holds a few counts of this clonotype. The genes are TRBV5-8 and TRBJ1-4; D uncertain. CDR1 and CDR2 from the germline V gene are SGHTS and YDEGEE. This CDR3 contains 18 residues. V was trimmed by 4 bases and J by 7 bases, leaving 26 bases between them. The CDR3 protein is CASSIPGAFSKGSEKLFF. CDR3 sequence (DNA): TGTGCCAGCAGCATTCCGGGCGCTTTCTCGAAAGGGAGTGAAAAACTGTTTTTT.

This clonotype has ten or more counts. The rearrangement joins TRBV6-1 to TRBJ1-1, with TRBD1 as a possible D gene (5 bases). Germline CDR1 MNHNS, CDR2 SASEGT. The V end was cut by 9 bases, the J end by 9 bases, with 17 bases between. CDR3 length: 12 amino acids. The CDR3: CASREGSEQAFF. The CDR3 nucleotides read TGTGCCAGTCGGGAGGGGTCTGAGCAAGCTTTCTTT.

In its sample, this clonotype was seen many times. The chain links TRBV28 to TRBJ1-2; a weak D match, TRBD1 (6 bases). The CDR3 loop spans 13 amino acids. Trimming removed 7 bases at V and 8 bases at J, with 17 bases between. Germline assignment: CDR1 MDHEN and CDR2 SYDVKM. The CDR3 DNA sequence: TGTGCCAGCACCGCCGACAGGACGGGAGGCTACACCTTC. Its translation: CASTADRTGGYTF.

Remarks on this clonotype: At one end the junction does not follow the germline gene, possibly because of a read error. The chain carries TRBV7-2 and TRBJ2-5; 8 bases agree with TRBD2. This CDR3 has 17 residues. Germline-derived CDR1 and CDR2 are SGHTA and FQGNSA. CDR3 loop: CVSSLPGGRLLQETQYF. The DNA for the CDR3 is TGTGTCAGCAGCTTACCGGGGGGGAGGTTGCTACAAGAGACCCAGTACTTC.

This clonotype occurred many times. The J gene is TRBJ1-1, the V gene TRBV28; D unresolved. This CDR3 has 10 amino acids. CDR1 is MDHEN and CDR2 is SYDVKM in the germline V gene. This CDR3 is CGTHYTEAFF. CDR3 bases: TGTGGGACGCATTACACTGAAGCTTTCTTT.

This clonotype was found a few times. In DNA, the CDR3 is TGCGCCAGCAGTGAGAGCGAACTAGCGGCAGAAGAGCAGTTCTTC. Protein sequence: CASSESELAAEEQFF. The chain recombines TRBV10-1 with TRBJ2-1; 8 positions agree with TRBD2. Germline V gene sequence: CDR1 WNHNN, CDR2 SYGVQD (reference sequence). The CDR3 is made up of 15 amino acids. V shed 2 bases and J 10 bases; nucleotides not matched to a gene: 10.

A few counts support this clonotype. This sequence joins TRBV19 and TRBJ1-1; 7 bases line up with TRBD1. Germline CDR1 is LNHDA and CDR2 is SQIVND (reference sequence). This CDR3 has 16 residues. Trimming removed 6 bases from V and 0 bases from J; junction bases left unmatched: 10. CDR3 amino acids: CASRVGDREMNTEAFF. CDR3 coding DNA: TGTGCCAGTAGGGTAGGCGACAGGGAAATGAACACTGAAGCTTTCTTT.

CDR3 region: CSVEADRGLGNTIYF. CDR3 sequence (DNA): TGCAGCGTTGAAGCAGACAGGGGGCTCGGGAACACCATATATTTT. This chain joins TRBV29-1 and TRBJ1-3, with 10 positions matching TRBD1. V lost 1 base and J lost 7; bases outside the gene matches: 7. CDR3 length equals 15 residues. Germline values: CDR1 SQVTM, CDR2 ANQGSEA.

The gene calls are TRBV6-2 or TRBV6-3 and TRBJ2-7, with D perhaps TRBD1 or TRBD2 (7 bases each). The CDR3 spans 15 residues. Germline assignment: CDR1 MNHEY and CDR2 SVGEGT. Between the trimmed V and J ends, which lost 0 bases and 5 bases, there was a span of 14 bases. CDR3 loop: CASSYSGGGLHEQYF. The CDR3 DNA is TGTGCCAGCAGTTACTCGGGAGGGGGCCTGCACGAGCAGTACTTC.

The CDR3 nucleotides are TGCAGTGCAAGGGACAGGGTGAGGTTCAGCAATTCACCCCTCCACTTT. As protein: CSARDRVRFSNSPLHF. V and J are TRBV20-1 and TRBJ1-6; 9 bases align to TRBD1. J gave up 7 bases and V 6 bases, and 13 bases lay outside the gene matches. This CDR3 region has 16 residues. Per germline, CDR1 DFQATT and CDR2 SNEGSKA (reference sequence).

On this clonotype: The junction departs from the called germline gene at one end, perhaps through a read error. The chain employs TRBV5-1 and TRBJ2-7; D may be TRBD2 (6 bases). This CDR3 comprises 13 residues. Germline loops: CDR1 SGHRS, CDR2 YFSETQ. As DNA, the CDR3 is TGTGCCAGCAGCTGGGGCGGGACCTACGAGCAGTACTTC. It translates to CASSWGGTYEQYF.

In its sample, this clonotype was seen a few times. The chain has TRBV29-1 and TRBJ2-5, with D uncertain. Germline V gene lookup returns CDR1 SQVTM and CDR2 ANQGSEA. Trimming shortened V by 1 base and J by 7 bases, and 16 bases separated the two germline ends. The CDR3 loop spans 14 amino acids. This chain's CDR3 is CSVEVHTGLWTQYF. The CDR3 nucleotides read TGCAGCGTTGAAGTCCACACCGGTCTGTGGACCCAGTACTTC.

In this sample, this clonotype turned up many times. V and J are TRBV5-1 and TRBJ1-2; 8 positions agree with TRBD1. The CDR3 has 16 amino acids. The V and J ends lost 4 bases and 7 bases, in that order; junction bases with no gene match: 15. Germline V gene data show CDR1 as SGHRS and CDR2 as YFSETQ. CDR3 sequence: CASSPWSRDRTGGYTF. The CDR3 nucleotides are TGCGCCAGCAGCCCATGGAGCCGGGACAGGACGGGTGGCTACACCTTC.

This clonotype has just one count. Being one base from a much bigger clone, this may be a read error. The chain carries TRBV5-6 and TRBJ2-1; D might be TRBD1 (6 bases). The CDR3 covers 15 residues. Looked up from germline, CDR1 is SGHDT and CDR2 is YYEEEE. The CDR3 region has the DNA TGTGCCAGCAGCTTGAGTGACAGGTCTTACAATGAGCAGCTCTTC. It yields the protein CASSLSDRSYNEQLF.

The J gene is TRBJ2-1, the V gene TRBV19; 11 nucleotides agree with TRBD1. V was clipped by 5 bases and J by 3 bases; unmatched bases: 6. The CDR3 extends over 16 amino acids. Germline lookup yields CDR1 LNHDA and CDR2 SQIVND (reference sequence). DNA for the CDR3: TGTGCCAGTAGTCTACCGGGACAGGGGGTCTACAATGAGCAGTTCTTC. This translates into CASSLPGQGVYNEQFF. Together with reference TRBV19 and TRBJ2-1, the CDR3 gives the full variable domain: DGGITQSPKYLFRKEGQNVTLSCEQNLNHDAMYWYRQDPGQGLRLIYYSQIVNDFQKGDIAEGYSVSREKKESFPLTVTSAQKNPTAFYLCASSLPGQGVYNEQFFGPGTRLTVL.